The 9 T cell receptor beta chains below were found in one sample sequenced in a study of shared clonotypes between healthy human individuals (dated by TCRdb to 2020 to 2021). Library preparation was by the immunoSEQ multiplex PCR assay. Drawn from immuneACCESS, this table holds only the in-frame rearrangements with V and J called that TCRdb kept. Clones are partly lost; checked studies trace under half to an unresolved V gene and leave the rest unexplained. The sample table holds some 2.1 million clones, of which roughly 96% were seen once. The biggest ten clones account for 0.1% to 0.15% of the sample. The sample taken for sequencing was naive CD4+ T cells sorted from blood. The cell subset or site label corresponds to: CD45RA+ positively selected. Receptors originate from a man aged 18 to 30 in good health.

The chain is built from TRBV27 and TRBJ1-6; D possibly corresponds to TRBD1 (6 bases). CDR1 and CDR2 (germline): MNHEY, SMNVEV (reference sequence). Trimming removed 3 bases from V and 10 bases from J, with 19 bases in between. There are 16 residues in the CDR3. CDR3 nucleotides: TGTGCCAGCAGTTTGGCACGGGGGGGGCGCATCTCACCCCTCCACTTT. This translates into CASSLARGGRISPLHF.

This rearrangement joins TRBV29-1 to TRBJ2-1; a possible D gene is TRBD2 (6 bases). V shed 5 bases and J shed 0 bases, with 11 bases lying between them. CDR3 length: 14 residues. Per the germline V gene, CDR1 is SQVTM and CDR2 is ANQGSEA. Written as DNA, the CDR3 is TGCAGCGTTAAGCGGGCAAGCTCCTACAATGAGCAGTTCTTC. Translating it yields CSVKRASSYNEQFF.

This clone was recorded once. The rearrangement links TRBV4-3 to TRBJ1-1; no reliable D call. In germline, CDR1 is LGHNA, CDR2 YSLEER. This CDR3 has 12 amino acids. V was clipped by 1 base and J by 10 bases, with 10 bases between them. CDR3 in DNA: TGCGCCAGCAGCCAAGGCCCAGCCGTAGCTTTCTTT. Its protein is CASSQGPAVAFF.

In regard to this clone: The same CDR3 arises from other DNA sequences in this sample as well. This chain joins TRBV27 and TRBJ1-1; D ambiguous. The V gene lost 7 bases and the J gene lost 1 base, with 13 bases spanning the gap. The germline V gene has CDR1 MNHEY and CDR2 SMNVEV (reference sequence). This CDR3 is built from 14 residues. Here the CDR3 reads CASTPPPGNTEAFF. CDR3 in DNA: TGTGCCAGCACTCCTCCGCCAGGGAACACTGAAGCTTTCTTT.

The CDR3 spells CASSSRLATETQYF. In nucleotides, the CDR3 is TGTGCCAGCAGTTCGAGACTAGCGACGGAGACCCAGTACTTC. The chain employs TRBV2 and TRBJ2-5; 8 positions agree with TRBD2. J gave up 5 bases and V 5 bases, and 7 bases lay outside the gene matches. The CDR3 length is 14 residues. Germline CDR1 reads SNHLY; CDR2 reads FYNNEI.

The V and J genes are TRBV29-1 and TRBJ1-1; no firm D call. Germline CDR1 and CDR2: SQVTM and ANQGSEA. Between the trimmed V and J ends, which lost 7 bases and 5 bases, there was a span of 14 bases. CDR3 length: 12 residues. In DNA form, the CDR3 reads TGCAGCGCCGGAAGCGAACCAACTGAAGCTTTCTTT. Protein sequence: CSAGSEPTEAFF.

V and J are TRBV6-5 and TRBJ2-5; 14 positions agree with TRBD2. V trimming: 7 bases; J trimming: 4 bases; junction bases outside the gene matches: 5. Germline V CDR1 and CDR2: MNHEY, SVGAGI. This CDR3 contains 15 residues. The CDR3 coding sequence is TGTGCCAGCACCCCTGGACTAGCGGGGGGAGAGACCCAGTACTTC. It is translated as CASTPGLAGGETQYF.

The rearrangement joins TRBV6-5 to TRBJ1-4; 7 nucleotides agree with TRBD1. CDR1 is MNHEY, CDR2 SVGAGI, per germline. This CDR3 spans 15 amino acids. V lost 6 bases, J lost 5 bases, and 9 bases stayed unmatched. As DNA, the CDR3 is TGTGCCAGCAGCCGGTTAGGGACAGCAAATGAAAAACTGTTTTTT. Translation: CASSRLGTANEKLFF.

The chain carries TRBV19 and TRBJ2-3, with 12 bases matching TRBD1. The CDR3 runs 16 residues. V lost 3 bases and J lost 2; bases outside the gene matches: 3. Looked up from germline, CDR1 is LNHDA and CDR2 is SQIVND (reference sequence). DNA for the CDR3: TGTGCCAGTAGTATGGGACAGGGGGCGACCACAGATACGCAGTATTTT. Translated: CASSMGQGATTDTQYF.